The 27 T cell receptor beta chains in this list originate from one sample, sequenced in a study of T-cell reconstitution after alpha-beta-depleted transplantation in children. Unique molecular identifiers were incorporated into the prepared TCRbeta library. TCRdb re-called the PCR reads through MiXCR, storing one row per CDR3 protein. The repertoire includes 400,000 to 500,000 distinct CDR3 sequences, approximately 10% of them detected once, and approximately 5% sits in the top ten. The sequenced sample was PBMCs from the stem cell graft donor, obtained from the stem cell graft. Receptors originate from a human donor who donated a stem cell graft to a child with acute myeloid leukemia.

Ten or more counts support this clonotype. CDR3 in DNA: TGTGCCAGCAAACATGACAGGGAGCTTGGCTACACCTTC. This gives the protein CASKHDRELGYTF. The genes are TRBV27 and TRBJ1-2; 7 nucleotides align to TRBD1. The CDR3 has 13 amino acids. Germline CDR1 is MNHEY and CDR2 is SMNVEV (reference sequence). V shed 7 bases, J shed 7 bases, and the junction held 9 bases outside the gene matches.

This clonotype appeared a few times. The gene calls are TRBV5-1 and TRBJ2-1; D is unresolved. The CDR3 consists of 14 residues. V gave up 4 bases and J gave up 9 bases, with 17 bases separating them. CDR1 is SGHRS, CDR2 YFSETQ, per germline. The CDR3 sequence is CASSPRPGEAEQFF. The CDR3, as DNA: TGCGCCAGCAGCCCCCGGCCCGGCGAGGCTGAGCAGTTCTTC.

J is TRBJ2-5 and V is TRBV25-1; 8 bases are shared with TRBD1. The germline gives CDR1 MGHDK, CDR2 SYGVNS. V dropped 2 bases and J dropped 3; count of bases not matched to a gene: 2. The CDR3 covers 14 residues. CDR3 amino acids: CASSEQGAKETQYF. The CDR3 DNA is TGTGCCAGCAGTGAACAGGGGGCGAAAGAGACCCAGTACTTC. Based on the CDR3 plus reference TRBV25-1 and TRBJ2-5, the full variable domain is EADIYQTPRYLVIGTGKKITLECSQTMGHDKMYWYQQDPGMELHLIHYSYGVNSTEKGDLSSESTVSRIRTEHFPLTLESARPSHTSQYLCASSEQGAKETQYFGPGTRLLVL.

This clonotype turned up a few times. The chain recombines TRBV2 with TRBJ2-7, with no clear D. The CDR3 has 11 amino acids. V lost 5 bases and J 6 bases, leaving 8 bases between the germline ends. Looked up from germline, CDR1 is SNHLY and CDR2 is FYNNEI. The CDR3: CASSTLREQYV. For the CDR3, the DNA is TGTGCCAGCAGTACACTCCGCGAGCAGTACGTC.

This clonotype has more than one count but fewer than ten. V and J are TRBV7-9 and TRBJ2-6; D is perhaps TRBD1 (6 bases). Between the trimmed V and J ends, which lost 4 bases and 0 bases, there was a span of 13 bases. CDR3 length: 17 residues. Germline V gene lookup returns CDR1 SEHNR and CDR2 FQNEAQ (reference sequence). CDR3 protein: CASSSSRGLSGANVLTF. DNA for the CDR3: TGTGCCAGCAGCTCCTCCAGGGGCCTCTCTGGGGCCAACGTCCTGACTTTC.

The sample holds a few counts of this clonotype. The rearrangement uses TRBV20-1 and TRBJ1-3; TRBD1 agrees at 8 bases. Germline lookup yields CDR1 DFQATT and CDR2 SNEGSKA (reference sequence). With V trimmed by 6 bases and J by 0 bases, 4 bases remained unmatched. The CDR3 runs 14 residues. CDR3 bases: TGCAGTGCCGACACAGGGGGCTCTGGAAACACCATATATTTT. Its translation: CSADTGGSGNTIYF.

The V and J genes are TRBV7-8 and TRBJ1-2; no clear D. The CDR3 length is 14 residues. The germline V gene has CDR1 SGHVS and CDR2 FQNEAQ. V gave up 3 bases and J gave up 8 bases, with 16 bases separating them. The CDR3 region has the DNA TGTGCCAGCAGCTTCACACCCGACACACGCGGCTACACCTTC. Its protein product is CASSFTPDTRGYTF.

The chain has TRBV6-5 and TRBJ2-2; D remains unclear. Looked up from germline, CDR1 is MNHEY and CDR2 is SVGAGI. V dropped 0 bases and J dropped 5 bases, with 7 bases sitting between them. This CDR3 comprises 14 residues. CDR3 sequence: CASSYSSGTGELFF. CDR3 sequence (DNA): TGTGCCAGCAGTTACTCGAGTGGGACCGGGGAGCTGTTTTTT.

This clonotype turned up a few times. The chain joins TRBV6-2 or TRBV6-3 to TRBJ2-1, with 7 nucleotides matching TRBD2. This CDR3 has 17 residues. In germline, CDR1 is MNHEY, CDR2 SVGEGT. V dropped 6 bases and J dropped 5; count of bases not matched to a gene: 16. The CDR3 DNA sequence: TGTGCCAGCAGCCCGCTTTATGCGGGAGCGCGCGACAATGAGCAGTTCTTC. Residues: CASSPLYAGARDNEQFF.

The chain is built from TRBV7-8 and TRBJ2-5, with 10 bases aligning to TRBD1. The CDR3 is 16 amino acids. Losses at the gene ends were 6 bases for V and 5 bases for J; bases not matched to a gene: 12. Germline loops: CDR1 SGHVS, CDR2 FQNEAQ. The CDR3 sequence: CASSRRQGALLETQYF. The CDR3 nucleotides are TGTGCCAGCAGTCGGCGACAGGGGGCGTTGTTGGAGACCCAGTACTTC.

V gene TRBV5-1 combines with J gene TRBJ2-7; the D gene is possibly TRBD2 (6 bases). Germline CDR1 reads SGHRS; CDR2 reads YFSETQ. With 6 bases removed from V and 3 bases from J, the gap between germline ends came to 13 bases. This CDR3 is 13 amino acids long. The CDR3 protein is CASNGGVNYEQYF. The CDR3 nucleotides are TGCGCCAGCAATGGCGGGGTGAACTACGAGCAGTACTTC.

This clonotype was seen more than once but under ten times. The chain has TRBV11-2 and TRBJ2-3; D possibly corresponds to TRBD1 (6 bases). CDR3 size: 12 residues. Trimming removed 5 bases at V and 13 bases at J, with 16 bases between. CDR1 and CDR2 (germline): SGHAT, FQNNGV. The chain's CDR3 is CASSPSTGWEYF. The DNA for the CDR3 is TGTGCCAGCAGCCCGAGCACAGGGTGGGAGTATTTT.

This clonotype has more than one count but fewer than ten. This sequence joins TRBV18 and TRBJ2-1, with a possible D match to TRBD2 (5 bases). The length of the CDR3 is 17 residues. V lost 3 bases and J 3 bases, leaving 18 bases between the germline ends. CDR1 KGHSH and CDR2 LQKENI come from the germline V gene. The CDR3 here is CASSPEIARRLYNEQFF. The DNA of the CDR3 is TGTGCCAGCTCACCCGAAATTGCCCGGAGGCTCTACAATGAGCAGTTCTTC.

J is TRBJ2-7 and V is TRBV5-6; D is unresolved. Germline V gives CDR1 SGHDT, CDR2 YYEEEE. The V gene lost 1 base and the J gene lost 7 bases, with 12 bases spanning the gap. The CDR3 covers 13 residues. The CDR3 loop is CASSLLSVVEQYF. In nucleotides, the CDR3 is TGTGCCAGCAGCTTGCTGTCTGTCGTGGAGCAGTACTTC.

The genes are TRBV20-1 and TRBJ2-2; a weak D match, TRBD2 (6 bases). The CDR3 contains 15 residues. Germline V gives CDR1 DFQATT, CDR2 SNEGSKA (reference sequence). With 4 bases removed from V and 4 bases from J, the gap between germline ends came to 16 bases. CDR3 residues: CSANKGGPGTGELFF. As DNA, the CDR3 is TGCAGTGCTAATAAGGGAGGCCCGGGCACCGGGGAGCTGTTTTTT.

This chain uses TRBV5-1 with TRBJ2-3; D remains unclear. The CDR3 length is 14 residues. V dropped 5 bases and J dropped 6 bases, with 16 bases sitting between them. CDR1 and CDR2 from the germline V gene are SGHRS and YFSETQ. The CDR3 here is CASRHPTDPDTQYF. The CDR3 DNA reads TGCGCCAGCAGACACCCCACGGACCCGGATACGCAGTATTTT.

This CDR3 is CASSSGLAGASWQFF. The CDR3 bases are TGTGCCAGCAGCTCGGGACTAGCGGGAGCCAGTTGGCAGTTCTTC. The V and J genes are TRBV7-6 and TRBJ2-1; TRBD2 matches at 14 bases. This CDR3 contains 15 residues. Germline V gene lookup returns CDR1 SGHVS and CDR2 FNYEAQ. V was clipped by 4 bases and J by 12 bases; unmatched bases: 8.

This clonotype was recorded a few times. The rearrangement uses TRBV12-3 or TRBV12-4 and TRBJ2-7, with 7 bases identical to TRBD2. There are 14 residues in the CDR3. After removal of 6 bases from V and 2 bases from J, the junction contained 7 bases not matched to a gene. The CDR3 region is CASSQAGSPYEQYF. CDR3 DNA: TGTGCCAGCAGCCAAGCGGGATCCCCCTACGAGCAGTACTTC.

The rearrangement joins TRBV29-1 to TRBJ1-3; D not resolved. This CDR3 comprises 14 residues. Trimming took off 0 bases at V and 3 bases at J, with 9 bases between the two ends. Looked up from germline, CDR1 is SQVTM and CDR2 is ANQGSEA. This CDR3 is CSVEDPQLGNTIYF. CDR3 in DNA: TGCAGCGTTGAAGATCCCCAACTTGGAAACACCATATATTTT.

To note about this clonotype: At one end, the junction sequence differs from germline, possibly due to a read error. The genes are TRBV7-8 and TRBJ2-7; D might be TRBD1 (6 bases). CDR1 and CDR2 from the germline V gene are SGHVS and FQNEAQ. The CDR3 covers 15 residues. The CDR3 loop reads CASSLGDTRRDERYF. CDR3 bases: TGTGCCAGCAGCTTAGGGGACACGCGGCGAGACGAGCGGTACTTC.

Ten or more counts support this clonotype. The chain has TRBV18 and TRBJ1-1; weak D call: TRBD1 (5 bases). The germline V gene encodes CDR1 KGHSH and CDR2 LQKENI. V was clipped by 5 bases and J by 0 bases, with 16 bases between them. This CDR3 has 16 amino acids. As DNA, the CDR3 is TGTGCCAGCTCATCCTTTCCAGGGATCATGAACACTGAAGCTTTCTTT. Residues: CASSSFPGIMNTEAFF.

This clonotype has ten or more counts. This rearrangement joins TRBV5-1 to TRBJ1-5; D remains ambiguous. Germline-derived CDR1 and CDR2 are SGHRS and YFSETQ. The CDR3 has 15 amino acids. The V end lost 0 bases, the J end lost 4 bases, and 11 bases lay between the germline ends. The chain's CDR3 is CASSLESGKNQPQHF. CDR3 coding DNA: TGCGCCAGCAGCTTGGAGTCGGGGAAAAATCAGCCCCAGCATTTT.

This chain connects TRBV30 to TRBJ1-5; D is possibly TRBD1 (5 bases). V shed 0 bases and J shed 3 bases, with 6 bases lying between them. The CDR3 has 13 amino acids. The germline CDR1 and CDR2 sequences are GTSNPN and SVGIG (reference sequence). In DNA form, the CDR3 reads TGTGCCTGGAGTGTAGGACACAATCAGCCCCAGCATTTT. Amino acids: CAWSVGHNQPQHF.

The DNA for the CDR3 is TGTGCCAGCAGCCTAAATAAGGACACTGAAGCTTTCTTT. Translation gives CASSLNKDTEAFF. V usage is TRBV7-3 and J usage is TRBJ1-1; D is uncertain. With 5 bases removed from V and 3 bases from J, the gap between germline ends came to 10 bases. The CDR3 runs 13 residues. Looked up from germline, CDR1 is SGHTA and CDR2 is FQGTGA. Full variable domain (outside the CDR3, taken from reference TRBV7-3 and TRBJ1-1): GAGVSQTPSNKVTEKGKYVELRCDPISGHTALYWYRQSLGQGPEFLIYFQGTGAADDSGLPNDRFFAVRPEGSVSTLKIQRTERGDSAVYLCASSLNKDTEAFFGQGTRLTVV.

This clonotype occurred many times. V and J are TRBV12-3 or TRBV12-4 and TRBJ2-3; D remains unclear. CDR3 length equals 13 residues. V lost 3 bases, J lost 6 bases, and 10 bases lay in between. CDR3 coding DNA: TGTGCCAGCAGTTTCGGCAACGGGGATACGCAGTATTTT. Translation gives CASSFGNGDTQYF.

The sample holds a few counts of this clonotype. The J gene is TRBJ1-1, the V gene TRBV5-1, with D perhaps TRBD1 (5 bases). Trimming pared 0 bases from V and 2 bases from J, leaving 11 bases between. Germline lookup yields CDR1 SGHRS and CDR2 YFSETQ. CDR3 size: 15 residues. CDR3 bases: TGCGCCAGCAGCTTGGCTGGACAAACTAACACTGAAGCTTTCTTT. The encoded protein is CASSLAGQTNTEAFF. The full variable domain, in which reference TRBV5-1 and TRBJ1-1 provide the parts outside the CDR3, is KAGVTQTPRYLIKTRGQQVTLSCSPISGHRSVSWYQQTPGQGLQFLFEYFSETQRNKGNFPGRFSGRQFSNSRSEMNVSTLELGDSALYLCASSLAGQTNTEAFFGQGTRLTVV.

The rearrangement joins TRBV29-1 to TRBJ2-1; D remains ambiguous. The V end lost 3 bases, the J end lost 4 bases, and 16 bases lay between the germline ends. The CDR3 runs to 15 residues. Germline V gives CDR1 SQVTM, CDR2 ANQGSEA. This CDR3 reads CSVDFPELSYNEQFF. As DNA, the CDR3 is TGCAGCGTTGATTTTCCTGAGCTAAGTTACAATGAGCAGTTCTTC.